The T cell receptor beta chain described here comes from a study of T cell repertoires in cytomegalovirus infection. Study information: Matching HLA type and CMV infection were both indicated by public TCR beta signatures.

This CDR3 is built from 15 residues. Trimming removed 7 bases from V and 3 bases from J; junction bases left unmatched: 7. CDR1 is SQVTM, CDR2 ANQGSEA, per germline. Concerning this clonotype itself: Its antigen is as yet unknown.

TCRdb reanalysed the reads using MiXCR and keeps one entry per CDR3 protein. The repertoire consists of 160,000 or so distinct CDR3 sequences, with 23% occurring once and the leading ten covering around 9.9%. Notes on the study in general: There were carriers of CMV plus the relevant HLA, and cumulative public TCR beta family frequency identified them.

The receptor's source is a human donor in good health (CMV status not recorded). Some clones in this sample may be carry-over from other donors' samples. Input material: PBMCs. The chain recombines TRBV29-1 with TRBJ2-4, with 12 bases identical to TRBD1. The CDR3 sequence: CSAGTGGSGKNIQYF. CDR3 DNA sequence: TGCAGCGCCGGGACAGGGGGCAGTGGCAAAAACATTCAGTACTTC.